The rows below give T cell receptor beta chains drawn from one sample of a study of blood T cell repertoires in COVID-19. Sequencing was performed with immunoSEQ multiplex PCR; in TCRdb, only in-frame clones are kept and a portion is missing. This sample has roughly 360,000 clones, with approximately 90% found just once. Sequencing was performed on PBMCs or T cells enriched from blood (not recorded which). The receptors were sampled from a woman younger than 45 with acute COVID-19. Both conserved end residues are part of each CDR3. A D gene is named only where the DNA matches it firmly. Rows give clone size only sometimes, using once, few, many, or a class for an expanded clone.

abundance: -
j_gene: TRBJ2-3
len: 16
d_gene: TRBD1
v_gene: TRBV5-1
CDR3aa: CASSFSGTGFTDTQYF
CDR3nt: TGCGCCAGCAGCTTCAGCGGGACAGGGTTTACAGATACGCAGTATTTT

abundance: -
j_gene: TRBJ2-7
len: 16
d_gene: -
v_gene: TRBV11-2
CDR3aa: CASSLEAGSIHYEQYF
CDR3nt: TGTGCCAGCAGCTTAGAGGCAGGATCAATACACTACGAGCAGTACTTC

abundance: few
j_gene: TRBJ2-1
len: 18
d_gene: -
v_gene: TRBV10-2
CDR3aa: CASSESIKRLRNYNEQFF
CDR3nt: TGCGCCAGCAGTGAGTCGATCAAGCGGCTCCGAAACTACAATGAGCAGTTCTTC

abundance: once
j_gene: TRBJ2-1
len: 14
d_gene: -
v_gene: TRBV9
CDR3aa: CASSVVGGDIEQFF
CDR3nt: TGTGCCAGCAGCGTAGTTGGCGGGGATATTGAGCAGTTCTTC

abundance: -
j_gene: TRBJ2-1
len: 15
d_gene: -
v_gene: TRBV5-6
CDR3aa: CASSPGGRYYNEQFF
CDR3nt: TGTGCCAGCAGCCCCGGCGGCAGATACTACAATGAGCAGTTCTTC

abundance: -
j_gene: TRBJ1-3
len: 14
d_gene: -
v_gene: TRBV30
CDR3aa: CAWSDGVRGNTIYF
CDR3nt: TGTGCCTGGAGTGACGGGGTCCGGGGAAACACCATATATTTT

abundance: -
j_gene: TRBJ2-3
len: 14
d_gene: TRBD1
v_gene: TRBV24-1
CDR3aa: CATSAHGQVDTQYF
CDR3nt: TGTGCCACCAGTGCCCACGGACAGGTGGATACGCAGTATTTT

abundance: -
j_gene: TRBJ1-2
len: 12
d_gene: TRBD1
v_gene: TRBV6-5
CDR3aa: CASSTGAGGYTF
CDR3nt: TGTGCCAGCAGTACAGGGGCGGGTGGCTACACCTTC

abundance: once
j_gene: TRBJ2-7
len: 14
d_gene: -
v_gene: TRBV2
CDR3aa: CASSSGGNAYEQYF
CDR3nt: TGTGCCAGCAGTTCAGGGGGGAACGCCTACGAGCAGTACTTC

abundance: few
j_gene: TRBJ1-6
len: 16
d_gene: TRBD1
v_gene: TRBV7-2
CDR3aa: CASSFQGDRVNSPLHF
CDR3nt: TGTGCCAGCAGCTTTCAGGGGGACAGGGTAAATTCACCCCTCCACTTT

abundance: -
j_gene: TRBJ1-2
len: 15
d_gene: TRBD1
v_gene: TRBV5-4
CDR3aa: CASSPSGRGVYGYTF
CDR3nt: TGTGCCAGCAGCCCATCCGGCAGGGGGGTCTATGGCTACACCTTC

abundance: -
j_gene: TRBJ2-6
len: 18
d_gene: TRBD1
v_gene: TRBV6-1
CDR3aa: CASSEILGTGLKANVLTF
CDR3nt: TGTGCCAGCAGTGAAATTCTGGGGACAGGGCTAAAGGCCAACGTCCTGACTTTC

abundance: -
j_gene: TRBJ2-1
len: 16
d_gene: -
v_gene: TRBV5-1
CDR3aa: CASSLAGRVGHNEQFF
CDR3nt: TGCGCCAGCAGCTTGGCTGGCAGGGTAGGGCACAATGAGCAGTTCTTC

abundance: -
j_gene: TRBJ2-2
len: 18
d_gene: TRBD2
v_gene: TRBV30
CDR3aa: CAWSVGLAGGPNTGELFF
CDR3nt: TGTGCCTGGAGTGTAGGGCTAGCGGGGGGCCCGAACACCGGGGAGCTGTTTTTT

abundance: -
j_gene: TRBJ2-3
len: 15
d_gene: -
v_gene: TRBV28
CDR3aa: CASKKGILSTDTQYF
CDR3nt: TGTGCCAGCAAAAAGGGGATACTTAGCACAGATACGCAGTATTTT

abundance: -
j_gene: TRBJ1-1
len: 15
d_gene: -
v_gene: TRBV7-9
CDR3aa: CASSQRGRRNTEAFF
CDR3nt: TGTGCCAGCAGCCAAAGGGGCAGGAGGAACACTGAAGCTTTCTTT

abundance: -
j_gene: TRBJ1-5
len: 16
d_gene: TRBD1
v_gene: TRBV7-2
CDR3aa: CASSPEGTGASQPQHF
CDR3nt: TGTGCCAGCAGCCCCGAGGGTACAGGGGCCAGTCAGCCCCAGCATTTT

abundance: -
j_gene: TRBJ2-1
len: 13
d_gene: -
v_gene: TRBV11-3
CDR3aa: CASSQGPWNEQFF
CDR3nt: TGTGCCAGCAGCCAGGGCCCCTGGAATGAGCAGTTCTTC

abundance: -
j_gene: TRBJ1-1
len: 13
d_gene: -
v_gene: TRBV6-4
CDR3aa: CASSDREDTEAFF
CDR3nt: TGTGCCAGCAGTGACAGGGAGGACACTGAAGCTTTCTTT

abundance: -
j_gene: TRBJ1-1
len: 15
d_gene: -
v_gene: TRBV5-1
CDR3aa: CASSLGRVENTEAFF
CDR3nt: TGCGCCAGCAGCTTGGGCAGGGTGGAGAACACTGAAGCTTTCTTT

abundance: -
j_gene: TRBJ2-7
len: 16
d_gene: -
v_gene: TRBV11-2
CDR3aa: CASSLVDSSSSYEQYF
CDR3nt: TGTGCCAGCAGCTTAGTAGACAGCTCCAGCTCCTACGAGCAGTACTTC

abundance: once
j_gene: TRBJ1-6
len: 13
d_gene: -
v_gene: TRBV30
CDR3aa: CAWSDGLELSLHF
CDR3nt: TGTGCCTGGAGTGATGGGTTGGAGCTATCCCTCCACTTT

abundance: -
j_gene: TRBJ2-3
len: 14
d_gene: TRBD1
v_gene: TRBV24-1
CDR3aa: CATSDVQGVNTQYF
CDR3nt: TGTGCCACCAGTGATGTCCAGGGGGTGAATACGCAGTATTTT

abundance: once
j_gene: TRBJ1-6
len: 14
d_gene: -
v_gene: TRBV27
CDR3aa: CASSQRGYYSPLHF
CDR3nt: TGTGCCAGCAGTCAACGGGGATATTACTCACCCCTCCACTTT

abundance: -
j_gene: TRBJ2-3
len: 14
d_gene: -
v_gene: TRBV2
CDR3aa: CASSSVQATDTQYF
CDR3nt: TGTGCCAGCAGCTCAGTACAGGCCACAGATACGCAGTATTTT

abundance: -
j_gene: TRBJ1-6
len: 14
d_gene: -
v_gene: TRBV19
CDR3aa: CASTPQGYNSPLHF
CDR3nt: TGTGCCAGTACCCCCCAGGGGTACAATTCACCCCTCCACTTT

abundance: -
j_gene: TRBJ2-1
len: 13
d_gene: -
v_gene: TRBV7-9
CDR3aa: CASSLGGGDTEFF
CDR3nt: TGTGCCAGCAGCTTAGGGGGAGGGGACACGGAGTTCTTC

abundance: -
j_gene: TRBJ2-6
len: 16
d_gene: -
v_gene: TRBV18
CDR3aa: CASSRPGSDGANVLTF
CDR3nt: TGTGCCAGCTCGCGCCCTGGGAGCGACGGGGCCAACGTCCTGACTTTC

abundance: -
j_gene: TRBJ1-3
len: 14
d_gene: -
v_gene: TRBV5-1
CDR3aa: CASSWEGSGNTIYF
CDR3nt: TGCGCCAGCAGCTGGGAGGGCTCAGGAAACACCATATATTTT